The 5 T cell receptor beta chains given below trace back to one sample, sequenced in a study of long-term antiretroviral therapy in people with HIV. Sequencing relied on immunoSEQ assay v3.0, run at survey level. Sequencing used immunoSEQ multiplex PCR; TCRdb keeps in-frame clones, though not all of them. The repertoire consists of tens of thousands of clones, with roughly nine tenths occurring once and the leading ten covering roughly 13%. Sequences were derived from unsorted PBMCs, sampled 1.1 years after starting antiretroviral therapy. The receptor source for this set is a man younger than 35 with HIV.

In its sample, this clone was seen once. The chain is built from TRBV6-5 and TRBJ2-1, with 13 bases matching TRBD2. J was trimmed by 4 bases and V by 6 bases; bases with no gene match: 0. CDR3 length equals 14 residues. The V gene's germline CDR1 is MNHEY and CDR2 SVGAGI. The DNA of the CDR3 is TGTGCCAGCAGGGGACTAGCGGGATACAATGAGCAGTTCTTC. Translating gives CASRGLAGYNEQFF.

V and J are TRBV6-6 and TRBJ2-5; TRBD2 aligns across 9 bases. Germline trimming cut 9 bases from V and 4 bases from J; bases unmatched to any gene: 3. The CDR3 is 12 amino acids. Germline V CDR1 and CDR2: MNHNY, SVGAGI (reference sequence). The CDR3 region has the DNA TGTGCCAGGGCGGGGGGGCGAGAGACCCAGTACTTC. It specifies CARAGGRETQYF.

In this sample, this clone turned up once. The rearrangement uses TRBV19 and TRBJ1-1; TRBD1 agrees at 7 bases. Germline V CDR1 and CDR2: LNHDA, SQIVND (reference sequence). The CDR3 is 14 amino acids. Unmatched junction bases numbered 8, after V lost 6 bases and J lost 4 bases. This CDR3 is CASSRDSPVTEAFF. The DNA of the CDR3 is TGTGCCAGTAGCCGGGACAGCCCTGTCACTGAAGCTTTCTTT.

The chain uses TRBV7-9 and TRBJ2-7; TRBD1 aligns across 8 bases. This CDR3 spans 18 amino acids. Germline lookup yields CDR1 SEHNR and CDR2 FQNEAQ (reference sequence). After removal of 4 bases from V and 2 bases from J, the junction contained 16 bases not matched to a gene. The CDR3 is CASSSLKGRRDRTYEQYF. The CDR3 DNA reads as TGTGCCAGCAGCTCGTTAAAGGGTCGCAGGGACAGGACCTACGAGCAGTACTTC.

The V gene is TRBV7-3, the J gene TRBJ2-5; TRBD2 is a possible D gene (5 bases). Trimming shortened V by 4 bases and J by 2 bases, and 14 bases separated the two germline ends. The length of the CDR3 is 15 residues. CDR1 SGHTA and CDR2 FQGTGA come from the germline V gene. The CDR3 DNA is TGTGCCAGCAGCTCTAGCCCTCTCCAGCAAGAGACCCAGTACTTC. Amino acid sequence: CASSSSPLQQETQYF. Full variable domain (outside the CDR3, taken from reference TRBV7-3 and TRBJ2-5): GAGVSQTPSNKVTEKGKYVELRCDPISGHTALYWYRQSLGQGPEFLIYFQGTGAADDSGLPNDRFFAVRPEGSVSTLKIQRTERGDSAVYLCASSSSPLQQETQYFGPGTRLLVL.